The 4 T cell receptor beta chains below were found in one sample sequenced in a study of T cell changes during pregnancy in multiple sclerosis. Only in-frame clones appear in the TCRdb table, and some are missing; sequencing was by immunoSEQ multiplex PCR. This sample has 90,000 to 95,000 clones, with approximately 89% found just once. The material was peripheral blood, obtained before pregnancy. Every receptor here comes from a female donor with multiple sclerosis, enrolled in a pregnancy study.

V gene TRBV5-1 combines with J gene TRBJ2-7; 12 bases are shared with TRBD2. The germline gives CDR1 SGHRS, CDR2 YFSETQ. The V gene end was trimmed by 4 bases and the J gene end by 0 bases; junction bases not matched to a gene: 8. The CDR3 is 17 residues long. In nucleotides, the CDR3 is TGCGCCAGCAGCCGTACTAGCGGGGGGATCAGCTCCTACGAGCAGTACTTC. This gives the protein CASSRTSGGISSYEQYF. Based on the CDR3 plus reference TRBV5-1 and TRBJ2-7, the full variable domain is KAGVTQTPRYLIKTRGQQVTLSCSPISGHRSVSWYQQTPGQGLQFLFEYFSETQRNKGNFPGRFSGRQFSNSRSEMNVSTLELGDSALYLCASSRTSGGISSYEQYFGPGTRLTVT.

V and J are TRBV1 and TRBJ2-1; the DNA was not used to check the table's D call, TRBD2. TRBV1 is a listed pseudogene. The CDR3 length is 16 residues. CDR3 nucleotides: TGCACCAGCAGCCAAGGAGGTTCCCCTTACTACAATGAGCAGTTCTTC. As protein: CTSSQGGSPYYNEQFF.

The chain is built from TRBV7-8 and TRBJ1-5; 7 bases are a match to TRBD1. The CDR3 extends over 15 amino acids. Losses at the gene ends were 2 bases for V and 5 bases for J; bases not matched to a gene: 6. Germline CDR1 and CDR2: SGHVS and FQNEAQ. Here the CDR3 reads CASSLSWDSYQPQHF. Here the CDR3 DNA reads TGTGCCAGCAGCTTATCCTGGGACAGCTATCAGCCCCAGCATTTT. The entire variable domain, with the rest obtained from reference TRBV7-8 and TRBJ1-5, is as follows: GAGVSQSPRYKVAKRGQDVALRCDPISGHVSLFWYQQALGQGPEFLTYFQNEAQLDKSGLPSDRFFAERPEGSVSTLKIQRTQQEDSAVYLCASSLSWDSYQPQHFGDGTRLSIL.

J is TRBJ2-3 and V is TRBV6-4; possible D gene TRBD2, 5 bases. V was cut by 6 bases and J by 0 bases, with 10 bases left in between. The CDR3 sequence is 14 residues long. Looked up from germline, CDR1 is MRHNA and CDR2 is SNTAGT. The CDR3: CASSAGVSTDTQYF. Written as DNA, the CDR3 is TGTGCCAGCAGCGCCGGGGTGAGCACAGATACGCAGTATTTT.